Each of the 29 T cell receptor beta chains below was sequenced from the same sample in a study of cytomegalovirus exposure and HLA in healthy donors. Use of 60 Vbeta and 13 Jbeta primers characterized the PCR. Using immunoSEQ multiplex PCR, the repertoire was profiled, and TCRdb retains in-frame clones only, with some absent. Of around 120,000 clones in the sample, 80% to 85% are singletons; the top ten hold approximately 1%. Sequencing was performed on PBMCs. The receptors were sampled from a human donor in good health.

The chain combines TRBV2 with TRBJ2-5; D remains unclear. Germline V gene sequence: CDR1 SNHLY, CDR2 FYNNEI. The CDR3 runs to 12 residues. The V end lost 5 bases, the J end lost 5 bases, and 9 bases lay between the germline ends. The CDR3 here is CASSLFLETQYF. Here the CDR3 DNA reads TGTGCCAGCAGTTTATTCCTGGAGACCCAGTACTTC.

This chain uses TRBV6-1 with TRBJ1-1; weak D call: TRBD1 (6 bases). The CDR3 is 15 residues long. With 5 bases removed from V and 0 bases from J, the gap between germline ends came to 13 bases. From germline, CDR1 is MNHNS and CDR2 SASEGT. The CDR3 nucleotides are TGTGCCAGCAGTCCCGGGGGGGCCATGAACACTGAAGCTTTCTTT. This translates into CASSPGGAMNTEAFF.

Comments on this clone: At one of its ends the junction is not consistent with the germline gene, which may arise from a read error. The chain's CDR3 is CASSLDPNQPQHF. In nucleotides, the CDR3 is TGTGCCAGTAGTCTAGATCCTAATCAGCCCCAGCATTTT. This chain links TRBV19 with TRBJ1-5; D call uncertain. The CDR3 totals 13 residues. Germline-derived CDR1 and CDR2 are LNHDA and SQIVND (reference sequence).

The V call is TRBV7-2, the J call TRBJ2-3; 14 bases are shared with TRBD2. With V trimmed by 6 bases and J by 5 bases, 10 bases remained unmatched. The CDR3 sequence is 17 residues long. Germline CDR1 SGHTA, CDR2 FQGNSA. The CDR3 DNA is TGTGCCAGCAGGCGGACTAGCGGGGGGCCGAAGGGAGATACGCAGTATTTT. It codes for CASRRTSGGPKGDTQYF.

The J gene is TRBJ2-3, the V gene TRBV27; D not certain. Trimming pared 4 bases from V and 2 bases from J, leaving 13 bases between. CDR1 is MNHEY, CDR2 SMNVEV, per germline (reference sequence). CDR3 length: 15 amino acids. The CDR3: CASSSSVTYTDTQYF. The CDR3 coding sequence is TGTGCCAGCAGTTCATCAGTCACCTACACAGATACGCAGTATTTT.

Written as DNA, the CDR3 is TGCAGTGCTAGAGTTTTTAATACGCAGTATTTT. Amino acids: CSARVFNTQYF. The chain recombines TRBV20-1 with TRBJ2-3; D remains unclear. The V end lost 1 base, the J end lost 7 bases, and 6 bases lay between the germline ends. CDR1 is DFQATT, CDR2 SNEGSKA, per germline (reference sequence). The CDR3 is made up of 11 amino acids.

J is TRBJ1-2 and V is TRBV7-9, with D perhaps matching TRBD1 (5 bases). Trimming left V 1 base short and J 3 bases short, with 12 bases between. The germline CDR1 and CDR2 sequences are SEHNR and FQNEAQ (reference sequence). This CDR3 is built from 15 residues. For the CDR3, the DNA is TGTGCCAGCAGCTTAGGACAGATCGACTACTATGGCTACACCTTC. Translating gives CASSLGQIDYYGYTF.

The chain is built from TRBV19 and TRBJ1-1, with D hard to call. The CDR3 loop spans 13 amino acids. Germline V lookup: CDR1 LNHDA, CDR2 SQIVND (reference sequence). The ends were cut back, 4 bases at V and 0 bases at J, with 6 bases in the middle. CDR3 protein: CASSNTLNTEAFF. The CDR3 nucleotides are TGTGCCAGTAGTAACACCTTGAACACTGAAGCTTTCTTT.

This clone was seen more than once but under ten times. V and J are TRBV13 and TRBJ2-5; 14 nucleotides match TRBD2. The CDR3 extends over 17 amino acids. Trimming removed 6 bases from V and 2 bases from J; junction bases left unmatched: 8. CDR1 PRHDT and CDR2 FYEKMQ come from the germline V gene (reference sequence). CDR3 residues: CASSHTGLAGGQETQYF. CDR3 coding DNA: TGTGCCAGCAGTCATACCGGACTAGCGGGGGGTCAAGAGACCCAGTACTTC.

This clone was seen once. The chain links TRBV2 to TRBJ2-3; D is unresolved. The germline V and J ends were trimmed by 8 bases and 4 bases, with 7 bases remaining between them. The CDR3 is 11 residues long. The V gene's germline CDR1 is SNHLY and CDR2 FYNNEI. Here the CDR3 DNA reads TGTGCCAGCCTAGTCTCAGATACGCAGTATTTT. Its translation is CASLVSDTQYF.

The V and J genes are TRBV11-2 and TRBJ2-5; 8 nucleotides match TRBD1. This CDR3 region has 15 residues. Germline V CDR1 and CDR2: SGHAT, FQNNGV. V lost 5 bases and J lost 5; bases outside the gene matches: 10. CDR3 sequence: CASSPPQGAWETQYF. In DNA, the CDR3 is TGTGCCAGCAGCCCCCCCCAGGGGGCATGGGAGACCCAGTACTTC.

The gene calls are TRBV4-1 and TRBJ2-7; 8 bases are a match to TRBD1. The J segment lost 3 bases and the V segment lost 0 bases, leaving 7 bases of the junction unmatched. The CDR3 contains 16 residues. Germline V gives CDR1 MGHRA, CDR2 YSYEKL. CDR3 nucleotides: TGCGCCAGCAGCCAAGAGTCCGGGACAGGCCACTACGAGCAGTACTTC. Its protein is CASSQESGTGHYEQYF.

The rearrangement links TRBV27 to TRBJ1-6; no reliable D call. CDR1 and CDR2 from the germline V gene are MNHEY and SMNVEV (reference sequence). V was trimmed by 8 bases and J by 0 bases, leaving 11 bases between them. The CDR3 has 15 amino acids. In DNA, the CDR3 is TGTGCCAGCGCGAGTGCGAGCTCCTATAATTCACCCCTCCACTTT. Translation gives CASASASSYNSPLHF.

The chain recombines TRBV6-6 with TRBJ1-2, with TRBD1 matching 7 bases. The CDR3 extends over 14 amino acids. From germline, CDR1 is MNHNY and CDR2 SVGAGI (reference sequence). V shed 5 bases and J 8 bases; nucleotides not matched to a gene: 11. CDR3 sequence reads: CASSSAGGSGGYTF. CDR3 in DNA: TGTGCCAGCAGTAGTGCAGGGGGATCGGGAGGCTACACCTTC.

This clone turned up a few times. The V call is TRBV19, the J call TRBJ2-1, with 9 positions matching TRBD2. The junction had 10 bases not matched to a gene; V was cut back by 6 bases and J by 1 base. The CDR3 has 17 residues. CDR1 LNHDA and CDR2 SQIVND come from the germline V gene (reference sequence). The CDR3 nucleotides read TGTGCCAGTAGGGGACTAGCAAATAGTGGGTCCTACAATGAGCAGTTCTTC. Its protein product is CASRGLANSGSYNEQFF.

The chain carries TRBV5-1 and TRBJ2-1; D gene ambiguous. Germline V gene sequence: CDR1 SGHRS, CDR2 YFSETQ. The V gene lost 0 bases and the J gene lost 4 bases, with 11 bases spanning the gap. The CDR3 length is 15 residues. The CDR3 nucleotides are TGCGCCAGCAGCTTGGTTTCAGGAAGATACAATGAGCAGTTCTTC. It is translated as CASSLVSGRYNEQFF.

The chain joins TRBV19 to TRBJ1-1, with D possibly being TRBD1 (5 bases). Germline CDR1 reads LNHDA; CDR2 reads SQIVND (reference sequence). The CDR3 contains 13 residues. The germline V and J ends were trimmed by 7 bases and 4 bases, with 13 bases remaining between them. CDR3 sequence (DNA): TGTGCCAGTACAGGGTTGTCGGTCACTGAAGCTTTCTTT. It yields the protein CASTGLSVTEAFF.

The CDR3 loop is CASSPETFPRLAGHNDEQFF. The CDR3 DNA reads TGTGCCAGCTCACCGGAGACCTTCCCACGTCTAGCGGGCCATAACGATGAGCAGTTCTTC. The J gene is TRBJ2-1, the V gene TRBV18, with 8 bases lining up with TRBD2. Germline assignment: CDR1 KGHSH and CDR2 LQKENI. J gave up 8 bases and V 3 bases, and 24 bases lay outside the gene matches. The CDR3 is 20 residues long.

The chain joins TRBV6-5 to TRBJ1-4, with 10 bases identical to TRBD1. Germline values: CDR1 MNHEY, CDR2 SVGAGI. V lost 4 bases and J lost 6; bases outside the gene matches: 2. The CDR3 has 14 amino acids. The DNA for the CDR3 is TGTGCCAGCAGTTGGGACAGGGGTGATGAAAAACTGTTTTTT. This sequence encodes CASSWDRGDEKLFF.

The chain joins TRBV5-1 to TRBJ2-6, with 9 positions matching TRBD1. The CDR3 runs 17 residues. Trimming took 4 bases from V and 0 from J; bases not matched to a gene: 5. Per the germline V gene, CDR1 is SGHRS and CDR2 is YFSETQ. The CDR3 reads CASSLDRGYSGANVLTF. The CDR3 DNA is TGCGCCAGCAGCCTGGACAGGGGTTACTCTGGGGCCAACGTCCTGACTTTC.

The rearrangement joins TRBV7-8 to TRBJ2-6; 9 nucleotides align to TRBD1. Trimming at V came to 2 bases and at J to 1 base, leaving 6 bases not matched to a gene. Germline CDR1 and CDR2: SGHVS and FQNEAQ. There are 18 residues in the CDR3. The chain's CDR3 is CASSLLQGAISGANVLTF. The CDR3 coding sequence is TGTGCCAGCAGCTTATTACAGGGGGCTATATCTGGGGCCAACGTCCTGACTTTC.

V and J are TRBV11-1 and TRBJ2-1; 10 nucleotides align to TRBD1. The germline gives CDR1 SGHAT, CDR2 FQDESV (reference sequence). Germline trimming cut 6 bases from V and 8 bases from J; bases unmatched to any gene: 10. The CDR3 is 15 residues long. In DNA, the CDR3 is TGTGCCAGCAGGTGGACAGGGGGGATCTCGGATGAGCAGTTCTTC. Its translation is CASRWTGGISDEQFF.

The CDR3 DNA follows: TGTGCCAGCACACGGGACAGGTCTGCTTATGGCTACACCTTC. It yields the protein CASTRDRSAYGYTF. The chain joins TRBV6-5 to TRBJ1-2; 8 positions match TRBD1. This CDR3 contains 14 residues. Germline loops: CDR1 MNHEY, CDR2 SVGAGI. V lost 7 bases and J lost 5; bases outside the gene matches: 9.

The J gene is TRBJ2-3, the V gene TRBV11-2; 10 bases match TRBD1. The CDR3 is made up of 16 amino acids. Germline V lookup: CDR1 SGHAT, CDR2 FQNNGV. Unmatched junction bases numbered 8, after V lost 6 bases and J lost 2 bases. In DNA form, the CDR3 reads TGTGCCAGCAGTCAAGAGGGACAGGGGTACACAGATACGCAGTATTTT. Protein sequence: CASSQEGQGYTDTQYF.

V is TRBV28 and J is TRBJ2-1, with 11 bases aligning to TRBD2. The germline CDR1 and CDR2 sequences are MDHEN and SYDVKM. Trimming removed 8 bases from V and 4 bases from J; junction bases left unmatched: 4. The CDR3 is 14 residues long. The CDR3 sequence is CASLAGGSYNEQFF. The CDR3 DNA follows: TGTGCCAGCTTAGCGGGGGGGTCTTACAATGAGCAGTTCTTC.

The chain employs TRBV19 and TRBJ1-1, with D possibly being TRBD1 (5 bases). V gave up 3 bases and J gave up 4 bases, with 15 bases separating them. The CDR3 spans 15 residues. In germline, CDR1 is LNHDA, CDR2 SQIVND (reference sequence). The CDR3 region has the DNA TGTGCCAGTAGTATTATTCAGGAGGGGAGCACTGAAGCTTTCTTT. Amino acid sequence: CASSIIQEGSTEAFF.

Only one count was recorded for this clone. The V call is TRBV7-8, the J call TRBJ1-3, with D perhaps TRBD1 (6 bases). Germline CDR1 and CDR2: SGHVS and FQNEAQ. V dropped 3 bases and J dropped 0 bases, with 18 bases sitting between them. The CDR3 contains 18 residues. CDR3 in amino acids: CASSFTWGGELSGNTIYF. The CDR3 bases are TGTGCCAGCAGCTTTACCTGGGGGGGCGAGCTCTCTGGAAACACCATATATTTT.

V and J are TRBV28 and TRBJ1-2; D gene uncertain. From germline, CDR1 is MDHEN and CDR2 SYDVKM. Trimming left V 3 bases short and J 5 bases short, with 10 bases between. The CDR3 sequence is 13 residues long. CDR3: CASSFVADYGYTF. In DNA form, the CDR3 reads TGTGCCAGCAGTTTTGTGGCCGATTATGGCTACACCTTC.

The CDR3 protein is CASSKRAGGPRENEQFF. The CDR3 bases are TGTGCCAGCAGCAAACGGGCGGGGGGGCCGAGAGAAAATGAGCAGTTCTTC. The chain carries TRBV7-9 and TRBJ2-1; 9 positions match TRBD2. This CDR3 spans 17 amino acids. The J segment lost 7 bases and the V segment lost 5 bases, leaving 15 bases of the junction unmatched. Germline V CDR1 and CDR2: SEHNR, FQNEAQ (reference sequence).